Sequencing of this T cell receptor (beta chain) was carried out in a study of cytomegalovirus exposure and HLA in healthy donors (TCRdb year 2017). With regard to the full study: In an earlier analysis of around 540 of the donors, approximately 300 Gb of sequence data and 90 million to 130 million unique TCR beta sequences from 150 million to 200 million T cells were reported. An early release covering roughly 580 HLA-typed donors comprised approximately 290 gigabases of sequencing data and approximately 85 million unique TCR sequences. Among the roughly 410 genotyped donors, 81% belonged to the genetic ancestry cluster associated with self-reported Caucasian donors. The study was designed to test whether signatures of past pathogen exposure could be identified by cataloging public T cell receptors. Using immunosequencing, the study profiled T cell repertoires from fewer than 700 subjects and related those repertoires to cytomegalovirus serostatus. Along with the roughly 670-subject first cohort, a separate validation cohort of over a hundred different subjects was used. The study combined high-throughput TCR immunosequencing, statistical association of individual TCRs with disease status, and machine learning to predict cytomegalovirus infection status. A later analysis re-examined previously published TCR beta repertoires from 600 to 700 donors and added high-resolution HLA genotyping to investigate patterns of TCR occurrence. In the later analysis, no new phenotypic data were used to find candidate immune exposures; instead, reliance was placed on TCR beta sequences and their occurrence across donors. An earlier analysis of 587 of the donors applied high-throughput TCR beta sequencing to assess whether each TCR beta V gene segment acted as functional or pseudogenic. Alongside the repertoire data, information on donor age, sex, ethnicity and CMV serostatus was compiled. A later genetic analysis used genome-wide SNP genotypes for 398 of the 666 donors, treating that subset as a discovery cohort. All discovery cohort repertoires had been generated on a single sequencing platform. Both class I and class II loci were covered by HLA typing, at four-digit resolution. The number of donors typed differed by locus, with roughly 620-630 for A, B, C, DRB1 and DQB1, more than 500 for DQA1, about 610 for DPA1, and under 490 for DPB1. Because of strong linkage in the cohort, a few DR-DQ haplotypes were treated as single units for association and clustering. Among some 410 genotyped donors of the cohort, an average of approximately 240,000 unique TCR beta nucleotide sequences were sequenced per donor, roughly 20% of them non-productive.

Library generation was performed with the immunoSEQ multiplex PCR assay. For the multiplex PCR, a mixture combining 60 forward primers for TCR Vbeta segments and 13 reverse primers for TCR Jbeta segments was used. Amplification of the CDR3 region of rearranged TCR beta genes was performed with a multiplex PCR assay on genomic DNA. Amplified TCR beta libraries were sequenced as 87-base-pair reads on the Illumina HiSeq System. In the authors' own workflow: In a later analysis, some 80 million unique TCR beta chains were counted across the approximately 640 repertoires, and around 10 million of these chains were shared by at least two donors. To remove PCR and sequencing errors, raw reads were error-corrected and collapsed into unique sequences using a nearest-neighbor algorithm that merged closely related sequences. CDR3 sequences were aligned to IMGT reference sequences to assign V, D and J gene segments. For a sequence to be retained, at least a six-nucleotide match to both a V gene segment and a J gene segment was required. A rearrangement counted as productive if the CDR3 had no stop codons and remained in frame with V and J, and every other rearrangement counted as non-productive. CDR3 was defined by IMGT convention, running from the second conserved V-encoded cysteine to the conserved J-encoded phenylalanine. The earlier analysis of about 620 of the donors excluded sequences that lacked an unambiguous match to a single V gene segment. In an earlier analysis of approximately 590 of the donors, a V segment was called functional when productive rearrangements were above 56.7%, and segregating when the standard deviation between donors exceeded 5%. A statistical classification framework was built to diagnose cytomegalovirus status from the catalog of TCR beta chain sequences. A later analysis assigned V and J genes by comparing TCR nucleotide sequences with IMGT/GENE-DB human TR gene sequences. In a later analysis, CDR3 sequences and most-parsimonious VDJ recombination scenarios were assigned using the TCRdist pipeline. A later analysis defined each TCR beta chain by its CDR3 amino acid sequence plus V-gene family, and excluded reads lacking a unique V-gene family. To address suspected cross-contamination and a sequencing artifact, a later analysis removed roughly 640 highly shared, low-generation-probability nucleotide sequences. In a later analysis, a clonal expansion index for each public chain was calculated from normalized within-repertoire ranks of inferred template counts. A later analysis computed generation probabilities with a VDJ recombination model fitted to out-of-frame rearrangements, and checked the results against IGoR. In a later analysis, hypergeometric tests were used to score TCR-TCR, TCR-HLA and TCR-CMV co-occurrence, with a repertoire-size bias correction applied to TCR pairs. In a later analysis, false discovery rates were estimated by permuting HLA or CMV assignments 20 times. In a later analysis, co-occurring TCRs were grouped with DBSCAN, and TCRdist sequence similarity was added when clustering was performed within HLA-allele-positive subsets. Repertoires with fewer than 30,000 or more than 120,000 public chains were left out of co-occurrence clustering, as were a few repertoires with anomalous nucleotide sharing. TCRdb carries this immuneACCESS record with in-frame sequences only. Its versions omit some clonotypes, under half of them owing to an unresolved V gene in the studies checked, with the rest unexplained. V and J calls and clone size are those listed in that table; D and trimming were worked out from the DNA. This sample holds roughly 130,000 clones; around 74% were observed only once. 6% to 8% of the sample rests with the top ten.

Findings and caveats that apply to the study as a whole: In a later analysis, several top co-occurrence clusters were reported to appear linked to parvovirus B19, influenza, CMV and Epstein-Barr virus. In both the original and validation cohorts, the classifier was reported to diagnose cytomegalovirus status with high specificity and sensitivity. A later analysis associated 15,000 to 20,000 TCR beta sequences with specific HLA alleles at a false discovery rate of 0.05. In the study, roughly 160 TCR beta chains were listed as associated with cytomegalovirus. In vitro tests confirmed that a few of the cytomegalovirus-associated TCR beta chains recognize cytomegalovirus antigens. For the cohort, immune exposure information was limited to CMV serostatus. In a later analysis, most CMV-associated TCR beta chains were found to appear HLA-restricted, with HLA associations seemingly driven largely by CMV exposure. A cluster of highly shared sequence variants was judged likely to represent a technical artifact of the sequencing pipeline. According to a later analysis, TCR association rates differed among HLA loci, with DRB1 alleles showing the most associated TCRs and HLA-C alleles showing the fewest. Most TCR sequences were seen in very few donors, while some public TCRs were found in many individuals. In this cohort, only TCR beta chains were sequenced, and detectable features were limited by the absence of alpha or paired-chain data. In a later analysis, HLA-associated TCR beta chains were found to be more clonally expanded and to have lower generation probabilities than equally common non-associated chains. In an earlier analysis of some 500 of the donors, most TCR beta V segments appeared in productive rearrangements about 87% or about 30% of the time, broadly matching IMGT annotations. A later genetic analysis associated a missense DCLRE1C variant with V-gene and J-gene trimming of TCR beta chains, and an independent cohort replicated the association. A further reported finding was that TCR beta sequences accurately predicted the HLA-A and HLA-B alleles for most subjects in the first cohort. Correlated functional status among segregating V segments might be attributable to linkage disequilibrium, but an unknown experimental factor could not be ruled out. When HLA alleles, especially DR and DQ, strongly co-occurred, attributing TCR associations to individual alleles was difficult. Roughly 15 rarely observed V segments, including chromosome 9 orphons, were excluded from the earlier analysis of approximately 500 of the donors because counts were too low. Some IMGT-functional V segments, including TRBV6-2 and TRBV6-3, could not be told apart with the 87-base-pair reads, so those segments were excluded. The authors suggested that the approach could potentially be generalized to other disease states and immunological phenotypes. HLA typing was unavailable for some donors at each locus, so association tests used only the typed subset. Roughly uniform sequencing depth across donors was assumed in presence/absence analyses, although this assumption may not hold. Compared with the roughly 720-donor mean, donors in an Asian-associated ancestry cluster had fewer N-insertions in productive TCRs, according to a later genetic analysis.

In regard to this clone: Its recognized antigen is unknown. One end of the junction fails to match germline, which may point to a read error.

As encoded in the germline V gene (reference sequence), CDR1 is SEHNR while CDR2 is FQNEAQ. The cysteine opens and the phenylalanine closes a CDR3 of 19 amino acids. The CDR3 DNA has 57 bases and is translated from base 1. In total, roughly 710 healthy bone marrow donors made up the cohort. At the time of sampling, every cohort member was nominally healthy, though immune exposures that went unrecorded were likely present. The donor tested CMV seropositive and was one of the 289 seropositive cohort members. A peripheral blood sample was provided by each donor, and peripheral blood mononuclear cells were used for TCR beta sequencing. Genomic DNA was extracted from the blood cell samples with the Qiagen DNeasy Blood Extraction Kit.

The specimen sequenced was PBMCs. The TCR was taken from a middle-aged man in good health and CMV-seropositive. The V and J genes are TRBV7-9 and TRBJ2-7; the best D guess is TRBD1, with 5 bases matching. The nucleotides are TGTTCCAGCAGCTTTCTTCGGCATGGCGCCGAAAGGGGATCCTACGAGCAGTACTTC. Its coded protein is CSSSFLRHGAERGSYEQYF.